Described below is a single T cell receptor beta chain sequence and its context. This sample was taken from a study of blood T cell repertoires in COVID-19. About the research overall: T cells, B-cell-depleted T cells, or PBMCs supplied cDNA or gDNA.

V lost 3 bases and J lost 0, with 16 bases in between. Germline V CDR1 and CDR2: KGHDR, SFDVKD. This CDR3 region has 18 residues. Assay: immunoSEQ multiplex PCR; the TCRdb copy retains only in-frame clones and omits some. Of around 250,000 clones listed, roughly four fifths were seen once; the top ten hold less than 5.5%. Those enrolled, adults aged roughly 18 to 95 years, came from about two dozen US areas. What was sequenced was PBMCs or T cells enriched from blood (not recorded which). This receptor was taken from a man aged 35-49 years who had been exposed to COVID-19. The J gene is TRBJ2-2, the V gene TRBV24-1; D is perhaps TRBD1 (5 bases). For the CDR3, the DNA is TGTGCCACCAGTGATGATTTAATGGGGCGGACGAACACCGGGGAGCTGTTTTTT. It specifies CATSDDLMGRTNTGELFF.